This T cell receptor beta chain was observed in a study of blood T cell repertoires in COVID-19. Study as a whole: Samples of COVID-19 (acute and convalescent) were obtained from the United States, Italy and Spain. T cells, B-cell-depleted T cells, or PBMCs provided the cDNA or gDNA that served as material.

Authors' data handling: Reference gene primers were amplified, and this amplification served to estimate nucleated cell counts. Generated by immunoSEQ multiplex PCR, the TCRdb table keeps only in-frame clones and is missing some. V, J and clone size are those of that table, while D and trimming were read from the DNA. The sample includes around 99,000 clones, 70% to 85% of them seen just once. A note on this clone: Other DNA variants within this sample encode the same CDR3.

The CDR3 totals 12 residues. The ends were cut back, 3 bases at V and 3 bases at J, with 6 bases in the middle. CDR1 is LNHDA, CDR2 SQIVND, per germline (reference sequence). The sequencing input was peripheral blood. The rearrangement joins TRBV19 to TRBJ2-7; D is possibly TRBD1 (5 bases). The clonotype originates from a woman of 80 years or more with active or convalescent COVID-19. The CDR3 DNA sequence: TGTGCCAGTAGTATCCAGGGCTACGAGCAGTACTTC. It is translated as CASSIQGYEQYF.